The 21 T cell receptor beta chains below were found in one sample sequenced in a study of shared clonotypes between healthy human individuals. Data came from immunoSEQ multiplex PCR; TCRdb stores just in-frame clones and leaves some out. The sample records millions of clones, approximately 94% being singletons. Positive CCR7 selection of CD45RO-negative cells yielded the naive CD8 cells, and terminally differentiated effector memory CD45RA+ cells were excluded. Sequencing input: naive CD8+ T cells sorted from blood. The receptors were gathered from a man younger than 30 in good health.

The chain couples TRBV9 to TRBJ2-3; 13 nucleotides align to TRBD2. Looked up from germline, CDR1 is SGDLS and CDR2 is YYNGEE. J was trimmed by 4 bases and V by 4 bases; bases with no gene match: 6. CDR3 length equals 16 residues. The DNA of the CDR3 is TGTGCCAGCAGCCCCTGGACTAGCGGGAGCGCAGATACGCAGTATTTT. Translation gives CASSPWTSGSADTQYF.

Details on this clone: Other DNA variants within this sample encode the same CDR3. The chain joins TRBV27 to TRBJ2-7; TRBD2 matches at 8 bases. The junction had 1 base not matched to a gene; V was cut back by 3 bases and J by 3 bases. In germline, CDR1 is MNHEY, CDR2 SMNVEV (reference sequence). This CDR3 comprises 13 residues. In nucleotides, the CDR3 is TGTGCCAGCAGTTTCCGGGGGGGCTACGAGCAGTACTTC. It encodes CASSFRGGYEQYF.

The chain carries TRBV21-1 and TRBJ2-7; no check of the table's D call, TRBD1, against the DNA was made. TRBV21-1 is annotated as a pseudogene. This CDR3 spans 17 amino acids. The CDR3 nucleotides are TGTGCCAGCACCAAAATAAAAGTAAGGGACAGGGGTTACGAGCAGTACTTC. Translating gives CASTKIKVRDRGYEQYF.

This chain uses TRBV25-1 with TRBJ1-1; D perhaps matches TRBD1 (6 bases). The germline gives CDR1 MGHDK, CDR2 SYGVNS. This CDR3 contains 14 residues. Between the trimmed V and J ends, which lost 6 bases and 5 bases, there was a span of 16 bases. The CDR3 nucleotides are TGTGCCAGCAGGATGTCAGGGGCGGGTACTGAAGCTTTCTTT. This codes for CASRMSGAGTEAFF. The full variable domain, completed using reference TRBV25-1 and TRBJ1-1, is EADIYQTPRYLVIGTGKKITLECSQTMGHDKMYWYQQDPGMELHLIHYSYGVNSTEKGDLSSESTVSRIRTEHFPLTLESARPSHTSQYLCASRMSGAGTEAFFGQGTRLTVV.

This clone was seen just once. V usage is TRBV7-9 and J usage is TRBJ2-1; tentatively, D is TRBD1 (6 bases). V was trimmed by 1 base and J by 4 bases, leaving 11 bases between them. This CDR3 spans 15 amino acids. Germline V gene data show CDR1 as SEHNR and CDR2 as FQNEAQ (reference sequence). CDR3 loop: CASSLEQGNYNEQFF. CDR3 DNA sequence: TGTGCCAGCAGCTTAGAGCAGGGGAATTACAATGAGCAGTTCTTC. Filled out from reference TRBV7-9 and TRBJ2-1, the complete variable domain reads DTGVSQNPRHKITKRGQNVTFRCDPISEHNRLYWYRQTLGQGPEFLTYFQNEAQLEKSRLLSDRFSAERPKGSFSTLEIQRTEQGDSAMYLCASSLEQGNYNEQFFGPGTRLTVL.

The V and J genes are TRBV7-9 and TRBJ2-7; 9 bases match TRBD2. With V trimmed by 5 bases and J by 3 bases, 11 bases remained unmatched. This CDR3 is 16 amino acids long. CDR1 is SEHNR and CDR2 is FQNEAQ in the germline V gene (reference sequence). The CDR3: CASSPRGGQGFYEQYF. The CDR3 DNA reads as TGTGCCAGCAGCCCGCGGGGGGGGCAGGGTTTCTACGAGCAGTACTTC.

This clone appeared a single time. J is TRBJ2-3 and V is TRBV28; D gene unclear. Trimming cost V 5 bases and J 4 bases, with 13 bases left between them. This CDR3 has 14 amino acids. Germline CDR1 is MDHEN and CDR2 is SYDVKM. In DNA, the CDR3 is TGTGCCAGCAGTCTAGTCGGTGGCGCAGATACGCAGTATTTT. Amino acid sequence: CASSLVGGADTQYF.

For the CDR3, the DNA is TGTGCCTGGGGGAGGGAGGGAGAGGCCTACGAGCAGTACTTC. Translated: CAWGREGEAYEQYF. The rearrangement joins TRBV30 to TRBJ2-7; 7 bases are a match to TRBD2. Germline V lookup: CDR1 GTSNPN, CDR2 SVGIG (reference sequence). The trim removed 5 bases at V and 2 bases at J, leaving 9 bases unmatched. The CDR3 spans 14 residues.

This clone appeared a single time. The chain joins TRBV5-5 to TRBJ2-7; D may correspond to TRBD1 or TRBD2 (5 bases each). V lost 0 bases to trimming and J lost 9 bases, with 19 bases between them. The V gene's germline CDR1 is SGHKS and CDR2 YYEKEE (reference sequence). This CDR3 has 15 residues. CDR3 sequence (DNA): TGTGCCAGCAGCTTGGGAGGGGACGTAGTTTTCGGGCAGTACTTC. Translating it yields CASSLGGDVVFGQYF. The complete variable domain, with remaining parts taken from reference TRBV5-5 and TRBJ2-7, reads DAGVTQSPTHLIKTRGQQVTLRCSPISGHKSVSWYQQVLGQGPQFIFQYYEKEERGRGNFPDRFSARQFPNYSSELNVNALLLGDSALYLCASSLGGDVVFGQYFGPGTRLTVT.

The genes are TRBV6-6 and TRBJ1-2, with D hard to call. Per the germline V gene, CDR1 is MNHNY and CDR2 is SVGAGI (reference sequence). The ends were cut back, 5 bases at V and 8 bases at J, with 18 bases in the middle. There are 14 residues in the CDR3. As DNA, the CDR3 is TGTGCCAGCAGTGCCGACCGAATTGCGGAAGGCTACACCTTC. Translated: CASSADRIAEGYTF.

V and J are TRBV5-4 and TRBJ2-7; D not resolved. V dropped 5 bases and J dropped 2 bases, with 11 bases sitting between them. Germline V CDR1 and CDR2: SGHNT, YYREEE (reference sequence). The CDR3 runs 13 residues. CDR3 sequence: CASSEDRAYEQYF. The CDR3 DNA reads as TGTGCCAGCAGTGAGGACCGAGCCTACGAGCAGTACTTC.

This clone was found once. This rearrangement joins TRBV5-1 to TRBJ1-3, with TRBD1 matching over 7 bases. With 0 bases clipped from V and 8 bases from J, the junction kept 14 bases outside the gene matches. The length of the CDR3 is 17 residues. Germline CDR1 and CDR2: SGHRS and YFSETQ. The CDR3 is CASSLVGLPSGTDTIYF. For the CDR3, the DNA is TGCGCCAGCAGCTTGGTCGGGCTACCCTCAGGGACAGACACCATATATTTT.

This clone was observed a few times. The rearrangement uses TRBV28 and TRBJ1-2; TRBD1 matches at 9 bases. Germline V gene data show CDR1 as MDHEN and CDR2 as SYDVKM. The CDR3 loop spans 17 amino acids. With V trimmed by 8 bases and J by 2 bases, 15 bases remained unmatched. The CDR3 is CASRKPGQGVGNYGYTF. The CDR3 DNA sequence: TGTGCCAGCCGGAAACCGGGACAGGGAGTGGGGAACTATGGCTACACCTTC.

This chain joins TRBV29-1 and TRBJ2-3; 7 bases match TRBD1. V was clipped by 3 bases and J by 0 bases; unmatched bases: 15. The CDR3 is 18 amino acids. The germline gives CDR1 SQVTM, CDR2 ANQGSEA. The CDR3 here is CSVDGFAEGGASTDTQYF. The CDR3 coding sequence is TGCAGCGTTGACGGGTTTGCGGAAGGGGGCGCTAGCACAGATACGCAGTATTTT.

The V and J genes are TRBV6-5 and TRBJ2-3, with D possibly matching TRBD1 (5 bases). This CDR3 contains 15 residues. Germline loops: CDR1 MNHEY, CDR2 SVGAGI. V lost 5 bases and J lost 6, with 18 bases in between. The CDR3 coding sequence is TGTGCCAGCAGTCCGTGGGGCGCACACGGGGATACGCAGTATTTT. It translates to CASSPWGAHGDTQYF.

The chain links TRBV7-9 to TRBJ2-5; 11 nucleotides align to TRBD2. The CDR3 loop spans 15 amino acids. Unmatched junction bases numbered 6, after V lost 5 bases and J lost 4 bases. CDR1 and CDR2 (germline): SEHNR, FQNEAQ (reference sequence). CDR3 in amino acids: CASSLRTSGSETQYF. The DNA for the CDR3 is TGTGCCAGCAGCCTTCGGACTAGCGGGTCAGAGACCCAGTACTTC.

The rearrangement links TRBV27 to TRBJ2-1; no firm D call. The CDR3 has 13 amino acids. Trimming took 2 bases from V and 5 from J, leaving 7 bases between them. The germline CDR1 and CDR2 sequences are MNHEY and SMNVEV (reference sequence). CDR3 amino acids: CASSLGQHNEQFF. The CDR3 region has the DNA TGTGCCAGCAGTTTAGGGCAACACAATGAGCAGTTCTTC.

The chain recombines TRBV4-1 with TRBJ2-7, with D possibly being TRBD2 (5 bases). The ends were cut back, 5 bases at V and 0 bases at J, with 14 bases in the middle. CDR3 size: 15 residues. Germline values: CDR1 MGHRA, CDR2 YSYEKL. The DNA for the CDR3 is TGCGCCAGCAGCACCCTAGCTGCGAGCTCCTACGAGCAGTACTTC. It encodes CASSTLAASSYEQYF.

The V and J genes are TRBV29-1 and TRBJ1-2; 7 nucleotides agree with TRBD1. V shed 2 bases, J shed 6 bases, and the junction held 6 bases outside the gene matches. The CDR3 has 13 residues. CDR1 and CDR2 (germline): SQVTM, ANQGSEA. This CDR3 is CSVERQGGDGYTF. The CDR3 DNA sequence: TGCAGCGTTGAAAGACAGGGTGGAGATGGCTACACCTTC.

This rearrangement joins TRBV7-9 to TRBJ1-1, with D perhaps matching TRBD1 (5 bases). The V end was cut by 11 bases, the J end by 3 bases, with 22 bases between. This CDR3 has 15 residues. CDR1 is SEHNR and CDR2 is FQNEAQ in the germline V gene (reference sequence). The CDR3 loop reads CAGESTGGEDTEAFF. The CDR3 DNA reads as TGTGCCGGCGAATCGACCGGGGGGGAGGACACTGAAGCTTTCTTT.

This clone was counted once. The CDR3, as DNA: TGTGCCAGCAGCACCGGACAGGGGCGGACCTACGAGCAGTACTTC. It translates to CASSTGQGRTYEQYF. The V gene is TRBV5-4, the J gene TRBJ2-7, with 9 bases lining up with TRBD1. The CDR3 loop spans 15 amino acids. Germline V CDR1 and CDR2: SGHNT, YYREEE (reference sequence). The J segment lost 2 bases and the V segment lost 4 bases, leaving 7 bases of the junction unmatched.